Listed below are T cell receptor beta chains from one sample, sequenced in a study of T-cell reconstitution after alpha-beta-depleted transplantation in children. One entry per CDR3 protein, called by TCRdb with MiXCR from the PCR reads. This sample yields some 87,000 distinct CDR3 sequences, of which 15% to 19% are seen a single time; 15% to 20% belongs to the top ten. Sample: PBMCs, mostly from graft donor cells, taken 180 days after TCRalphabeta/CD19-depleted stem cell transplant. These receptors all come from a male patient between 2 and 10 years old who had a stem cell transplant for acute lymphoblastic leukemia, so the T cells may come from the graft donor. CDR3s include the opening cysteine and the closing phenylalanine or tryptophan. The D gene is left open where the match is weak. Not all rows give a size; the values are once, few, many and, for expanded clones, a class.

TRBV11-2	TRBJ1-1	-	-	CASSLVRRSTEAFF	TGTGCCAGCAGCTTAGTTCGTCGGAGTACTGAAGCTTTCTTT
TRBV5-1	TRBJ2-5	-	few	CASSLGRTEETQYF	TGCGCCAGCAGCTTGGGTCGGACGGAAGAGACCCAGTACTTC
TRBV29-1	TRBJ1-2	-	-	CSVEEAGYYGYTF	TGCAGCGTTGAGGAGGCAGGATATTATGGCTACACCTTC
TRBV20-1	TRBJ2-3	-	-	CSASSLEMDTQYF	TGCAGTGCTAGCTCACTAGAGATGGATACGCAGTATTTT
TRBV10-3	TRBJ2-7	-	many	CAISEPGRRQYF	TGTGCCATCAGTGAGCCGGGACGGCGGCAGTACTTC
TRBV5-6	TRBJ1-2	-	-	CASSLPVSGYTF	TGTGCCAGCAGCTTACCAGTGAGTGGCTACACCTTC
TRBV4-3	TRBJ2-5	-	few	CASSQDYQETQYF	TGCGCCAGCAGCCAAGACTACCAAGAGACCCAGTACTTC
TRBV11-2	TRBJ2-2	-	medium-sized	CASSLTDTGELFF	TGTGCCAGCAGCTTAACGGACACCGGGGAGCTGTTTTTT
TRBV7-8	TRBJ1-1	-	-	CASSFDSNTEAFF	TGTGCCAGCAGCTTCGACAGCAACACTGAAGCTTTCTTT
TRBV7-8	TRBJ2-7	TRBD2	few	CASSLVGRDYKDEQYF	TGTGCCAGCAGCTTAGTGGGTCGGGACTATAAGGACGAGCAGTACTTC
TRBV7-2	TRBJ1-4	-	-	CASSFNEPTAEKLFF	TGTGCCAGCAGCTTCAACGAGCCAACAGCGGAAAAACTGTTTTTT
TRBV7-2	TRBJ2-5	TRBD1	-	CASSLEQGAETQYF	TGTGCCAGCAGCTTAGAACAGGGGGCAGAGACCCAGTACTTC
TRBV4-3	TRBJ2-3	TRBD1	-	CASSPDRGSTDTQYF	TGCGCCAGCAGCCCTGACAGGGGCAGCACAGATACGCAGTATTTT
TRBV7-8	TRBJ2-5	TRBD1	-	CASSLKSAGGPSQETQYF	TGTGCCAGCAGCTTAAAATCGGCAGGGGGACCCTCTCAAGAGACCCAGTACTTC
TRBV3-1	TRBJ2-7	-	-	CASSQDPLFNREQYF	TGTGCCAGCAGCCAGGACCCCCTATTCAACCGCGAGCAGTACTTC
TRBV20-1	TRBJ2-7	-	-	CSATGITSYEQYF	TGCAGTGCTACCGGGATAACCTCCTACGAGCAGTACTTC
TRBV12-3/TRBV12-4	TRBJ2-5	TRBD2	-	CASSLISGEETQYF	TGTGCCAGCAGTTTGATTAGCGGGGAAGAGACCCAGTACTTC
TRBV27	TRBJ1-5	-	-	CASSFTGNQPQHF	TGTGCCAGCAGTTTCACAGGCAATCAGCCCCAGCATTTT
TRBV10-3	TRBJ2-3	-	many	CAIRGRGPGDTQYF	TGTGCCATCCGAGGCCGGGGGCCCGGAGATACGCAGTATTTT
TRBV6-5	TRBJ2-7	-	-	CASSYGEKLISYEQYF	TGTGCCAGCAGTTACGGTGAGAAACTGATCTCCTACGAGCAGTACTTC
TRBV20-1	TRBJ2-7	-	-	CSAIRRDSPYEQYF	TGCAGTGCCATCCGCCGGGACTCCCCCTACGAGCAGTACTTC
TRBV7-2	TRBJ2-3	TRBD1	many	CASSLDRGTDTQYF	TGTGCCAGCAGCTTGGACAGGGGCACAGATACGCAGTATTTT
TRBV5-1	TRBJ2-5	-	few	CASSLKAYQETQYF	TGCGCCAGCAGCTTGAAGGCATATCAAGAGACCCAGTACTTC
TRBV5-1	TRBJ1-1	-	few	CASSSWAMNTEAFF	TGCGCCAGCAGCTCGTGGGCTATGAACACTGAAGCTTTCTTT
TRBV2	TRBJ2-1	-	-	CASRKGYRGTSSYNEQFF	TGTGCCAGCAGGAAGGGATATCGGGGAACGAGCTCCTACAATGAGCAGTTCTTC
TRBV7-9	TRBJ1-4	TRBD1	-	CASKQGEEKLFF	TGTGCCAGCAAGCAGGGGGAAGAAAAACTGTTTTTT
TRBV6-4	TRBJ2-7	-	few	CATRRKAPPDYEQYF	TGTGCCACCCGAAGAAAGGCGCCCCCCGACTACGAGCAGTACTTC
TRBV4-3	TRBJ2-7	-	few	CASSQRRSPPGEQYF	TGCGCCAGCAGCCAACGCCGGAGTCCCCCCGGCGAGCAGTACTTC
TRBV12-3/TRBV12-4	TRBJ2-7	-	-	CASSSENFAYEQYF	TGTGCCAGCAGTAGCGAGAACTTTGCCTACGAGCAGTACTTC
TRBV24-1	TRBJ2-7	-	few	CATSGLFSYEQYF	TGTGCCACCAGTGGACTGTTTTCCTACGAGCAGTACTTC
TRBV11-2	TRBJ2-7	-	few	CASSHSVGEQYF	TGTGCCAGCAGCCACTCGGTGGGGGAGCAGTACTTC
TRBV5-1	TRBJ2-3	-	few	CASSLEAGPDTQYF	TGCGCCAGCAGCTTGGAGGCAGGGCCGGATACGCAGTATTTT
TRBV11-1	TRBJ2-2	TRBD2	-	CASSSRLPRLAGASNTGELFF	TGTGCCAGCAGCTCCCGATTACCAAGACTAGCGGGGGCCTCGAACACCGGGGAGCTGTTTTTT
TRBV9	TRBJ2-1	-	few	CASSVAGTSYNEQFF	TGTGCCAGCAGCGTGGCAGGGACCTCCTACAATGAGCAGTTCTTC
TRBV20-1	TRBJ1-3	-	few	CSASGAAGPGNTIYF	TGCAGTGCTAGTGGGGCGGCGGGGCCTGGAAACACCATATATTTT
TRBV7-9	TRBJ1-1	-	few	CASSLSLGTGNGAFF	TGTGCCAGCAGCTTATCCCTCGGGACCGGTAATGGAGCTTTCTTT
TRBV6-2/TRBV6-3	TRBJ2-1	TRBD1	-	CASVGTGGNEQFF	TGTGCCAGCGTCGGGACAGGGGGCAATGAGCAGTTCTTC
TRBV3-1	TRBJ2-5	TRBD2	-	CASTPSGGGETQYF	TGTGCCAGCACCCCAAGCGGGGGAGGTGAGACCCAGTACTTC
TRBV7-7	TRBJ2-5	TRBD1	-	CASSPGQGVTKTQYF	TGTGCCAGCAGCCCGGGACAGGGGGTTACCAAGACCCAGTACTTC
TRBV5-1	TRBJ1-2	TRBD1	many	CASSLGGQLEDYGYTF	TGCGCCAGCAGCTTGGGGGGACAGCTTGAGGACTATGGCTACACCTTC
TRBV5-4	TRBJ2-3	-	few	CATLAAGAGADTQYF	TGTGCCACCCTCGCGGCGGGGGCGGGCGCAGATACGCAGTATTTT